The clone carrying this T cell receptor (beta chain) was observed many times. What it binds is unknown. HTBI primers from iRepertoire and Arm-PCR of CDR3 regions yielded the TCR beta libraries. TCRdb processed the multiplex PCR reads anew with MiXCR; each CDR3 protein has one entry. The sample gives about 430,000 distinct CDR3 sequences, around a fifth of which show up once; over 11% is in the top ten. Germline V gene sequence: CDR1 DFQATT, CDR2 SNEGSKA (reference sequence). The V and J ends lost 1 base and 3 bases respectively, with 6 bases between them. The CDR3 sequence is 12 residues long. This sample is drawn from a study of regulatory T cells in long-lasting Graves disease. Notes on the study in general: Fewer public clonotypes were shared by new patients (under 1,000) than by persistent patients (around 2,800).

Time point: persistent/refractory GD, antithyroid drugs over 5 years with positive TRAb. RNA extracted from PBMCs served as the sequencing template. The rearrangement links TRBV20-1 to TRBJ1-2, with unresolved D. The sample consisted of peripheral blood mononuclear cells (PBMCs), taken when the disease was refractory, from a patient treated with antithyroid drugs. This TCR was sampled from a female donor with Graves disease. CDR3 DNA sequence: TGCAGTGCTAGAGGGGGTGACTATGGCTACACCTTC. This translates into CSARGGDYGYTF.